These 15 T cell receptor beta chains came from one sample sequenced in a study of beta chain features in type 1 diabetes. Expressed TCRB transcripts were sequenced because the isolated RNA had all been reverse transcribed beforehand. Method: immunoSEQ multiplex PCR; TCRdb's copy keeps in-frame clones and lacks some. The data show approximately 340,000 clones, with roughly 15% seen just once and approximately 0.019% held by the top ten. Sequenced input: naive CD4+ T cells from blood. The receptors originated from a young woman in good health.

The V call is TRBV30, the J call TRBJ2-7, with unresolved D. V lost 3 bases, J lost 6 bases, and 12 bases lay in between. The CDR3 extends over 12 amino acids. CDR1 and CDR2 from the germline V gene are GTSNPN and SVGIG (reference sequence). CDR3 sequence: CAWSQAGFEQYF. In nucleotides, the CDR3 is TGTGCCTGGAGCCAAGCAGGATTCGAGCAGTACTTC. The full variable domain, in which reference TRBV30 and TRBJ2-7 provide the parts outside the CDR3, is SQTIHQWPATLVQPVGSPLSLECTVEGTSNPNLYWYRQAAGRGLQLLFYSVGIGQISSEVPQNLSASRPQDRQFILSSKKLLLSDSGFYLCAWSQAGFEQYFGPGTRLTVT.

This clone was detected only a few times. The J gene is TRBJ1-2, the V gene TRBV28; TRBD1 aligns across 9 bases. V shed 5 bases, J shed 3 bases, and the junction held 7 bases outside the gene matches. This CDR3 comprises 15 residues. CDR1 is MDHEN and CDR2 is SYDVKM in the germline V gene. In DNA form, the CDR3 reads TGTGCCAGCAGTCCCGGGACAGGGAGAGACTATGGCTACACCTTC. Translated: CASSPGTGRDYGYTF.

CDR3 DNA sequence: TGTGCCAGCAGTCAGCCCCGACAGGGGTTAGCCAAAAACATTCAGTACTTC. Protein: CASSQPRQGLAKNIQYF. The V gene is TRBV28, the J gene TRBJ2-4; 8 bases line up with TRBD1. Unmatched junction bases numbered 9, after V lost 5 bases and J lost 0 bases. CDR1 and CDR2 (germline): MDHEN, SYDVKM. This CDR3 has 17 residues.

Comment on this clone: The junction departs from germline at one end; a sequencing error may be responsible. V is TRBV5-6 and J is TRBJ2-1; D not resolved. The CDR3 is made up of 13 amino acids. The germline gives CDR1 SGHDT, CDR2 YYEEEE. CDR3 amino acids: CASSLDGDNEQFF. In DNA form, the CDR3 reads TGTGCCAGCAGTTTGGACGGAGACAATGAGCAGTTCTTC. Complete variable domain (other parts from reference TRBV5-6 and TRBJ2-1): DAGVTQSPTHLIKTRGQQVTLRCSPKSGHDTVSWYQQALGQGPQFIFQYYEEEERQRGNFPDRFSGHQFPNYSSELNVNALLLGDSALYLCASSLDGDNEQFFGPGTRLTVL.

The rearrangement joins TRBV9 to TRBJ2-4, with TRBD2 matching 11 bases. The V gene's germline CDR1 is SGDLS and CDR2 YYNGEE. This CDR3 has 14 amino acids. The V and J ends lost 4 bases and 6 bases, in that order; junction bases with no gene match: 3. The CDR3 here is CASSTGLAGNIQYF. Written as DNA, the CDR3 is TGTGCCAGCAGCACCGGACTAGCGGGAAACATTCAGTACTTC.

The rearrangement joins TRBV30 to TRBJ1-4, with 8 bases matching TRBD1. The length of the CDR3 is 15 residues. From germline, CDR1 is GTSNPN and CDR2 SVGIG (reference sequence). V gave up 4 bases and J gave up 2 bases; unmatched junction bases: 6. The CDR3 is CAWTGWTGTNEKLFF. In nucleotides, the CDR3 is TGTGCCTGGACTGGCTGGACAGGGACTAATGAAAAACTGTTTTTT.

The rearrangement links TRBV29-1 to TRBJ2-5; TRBD1 aligns across 9 bases. The germline V gene has CDR1 SQVTM and CDR2 ANQGSEA. V was clipped by 5 bases and J by 1 base; unmatched bases: 5. The CDR3 length is 14 residues. The CDR3 region is CSVILQGAQETQYF. The CDR3 DNA is TGCAGCGTTATCCTACAGGGGGCCCAAGAGACCCAGTACTTC.

The chain joins TRBV29-1 to TRBJ1-1; D call uncertain. V lost 0 bases, J lost 7 bases, and 15 bases lay in between. The CDR3 length is 14 residues. Germline CDR1 and CDR2: SQVTM and ANQGSEA. CDR3 amino acids: CSVEDRVGNLEAFF. The CDR3 nucleotides read TGCAGCGTTGAAGATAGAGTGGGCAACCTTGAAGCTTTCTTT.

The rearrangement joins TRBV5-4 to TRBJ2-7, with 12 bases lining up with TRBD2. This CDR3 region has 13 residues. Trimming removed 3 bases from V and 7 bases from J; junction bases left unmatched: 2. Germline loops: CDR1 SGHNT, CDR2 YYREEE (reference sequence). This CDR3 reads CASSWGLAGEQYF. CDR3 nucleotides: TGTGCCAGCAGCTGGGGACTAGCGGGTGAGCAGTACTTC.

In its sample, this clone was seen a few times. The rearrangement joins TRBV19 to TRBJ2-2; 10 bases are shared with TRBD1. The germline V gene encodes CDR1 LNHDA and CDR2 SQIVND (reference sequence). There are 14 residues in the CDR3. The V gene end was trimmed by 6 bases and the J gene end by 6 bases; junction bases not matched to a gene: 4. The CDR3 nucleotides are TGTGCCAGTAGAAGACAGGGGGCGGCCGGGGAGCTGTTTTTT. It encodes CASRRQGAAGELFF.

The chain recombines TRBV10-2 with TRBJ1-2; TRBD1 might be the D (5 bases). Trimming cost V 2 bases and J 13 bases, with 14 bases left between them. This CDR3 contains 12 residues. Looked up from germline, CDR1 is WSHSY and CDR2 is SAAADI. CDR3 nucleotides: TGCGCCAGCAGTGAGAGGACATCTTCTGGCACCTTC. This sequence encodes CASSERTSSGTF.

The chain recombines TRBV30 with TRBJ2-6; 9 bases line up with TRBD1. The CDR3 covers 17 residues. In germline, CDR1 is GTSNPN, CDR2 SVGIG (reference sequence). V trimming: 3 bases; J trimming: 0 bases; junction bases outside the gene matches: 6. CDR3 nucleotides: TGTGCCTGGAGCAGGGACAGGGCGAGCTCTGGGGCCAACGTCCTGACTTTC. This encodes CAWSRDRASSGANVLTF.

This clone has just a few counts. The V gene is TRBV7-9, the J gene TRBJ2-5, with D possibly matching TRBD2 (6 bases). Germline V gene lookup returns CDR1 SEHNR and CDR2 FQNEAQ (reference sequence). The CDR3 has 15 residues. Trimming removed 2 bases at V and 3 bases at J, with 13 bases between. The DNA for the CDR3 is TGTGCCAGCAGCTTATGGTTGGTAGCGGAAGAGACCCAGTACTTC. This translates into CASSLWLVAEETQYF.

The genes are TRBV25-1 and TRBJ2-7; the D gene is possibly TRBD2 (6 bases). The CDR3 has 15 residues. Trimming pared 2 bases from V and 2 bases from J, leaving 13 bases between. In germline, CDR1 is MGHDK, CDR2 SYGVNS. CDR3 amino acids: CASSEGGFPPYEQYF. DNA for the CDR3: TGTGCCAGCAGTGAAGGGGGGTTCCCCCCCTACGAGCAGTACTTC.

The chain carries TRBV7-3 and TRBJ2-7; TRBD1 is a possible D gene (5 bases). V was cut by 5 bases and J by 6 bases, with 14 bases left in between. In germline, CDR1 is SGHTA, CDR2 FQGTGA. CDR3 size: 13 residues. DNA of the CDR3: TGTGCCAGCAGCCCATCGACAGTTGCCGAGCAGTACTTC. Residues: CASSPSTVAEQYF.